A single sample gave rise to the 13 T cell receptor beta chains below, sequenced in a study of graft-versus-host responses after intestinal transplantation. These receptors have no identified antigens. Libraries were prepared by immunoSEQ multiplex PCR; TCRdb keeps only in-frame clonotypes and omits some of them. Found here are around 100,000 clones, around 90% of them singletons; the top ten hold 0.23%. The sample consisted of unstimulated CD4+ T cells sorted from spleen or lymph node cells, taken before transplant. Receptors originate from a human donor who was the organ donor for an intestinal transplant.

CDR3 residues: CASSEQGSYNEQFF. The CDR3, as DNA: TGTGCCAGCAGTGAACAGGGGTCCTACAATGAGCAGTTCTTC. This chain joins TRBV6-1 and TRBJ2-1, with D perhaps matching TRBD1 (6 bases). Trimming took 2 bases from V and 1 from J, leaving 6 bases between them. Germline lookup yields CDR1 MNHNS and CDR2 SASEGT. There are 14 residues in the CDR3.

The CDR3 DNA follows: TGCGCCAGCAGTCACCCGGGTGATGGCTACACCTTC. It specifies CASSHPGDGYTF. The chain recombines TRBV10-2 with TRBJ1-2; D is uncertain. In germline, CDR1 is WSHSY, CDR2 SAAADI. The CDR3 contains 12 residues. Trimming pared 5 bases from V and 6 bases from J, leaving 10 bases between.

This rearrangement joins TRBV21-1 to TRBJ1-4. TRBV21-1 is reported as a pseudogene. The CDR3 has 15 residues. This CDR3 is CASSKQTGRAEKLFF. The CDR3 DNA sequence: TGTGCCAGCAGCAAACAGACAGGGAGGGCTGAAAAACTGTTTTTT.

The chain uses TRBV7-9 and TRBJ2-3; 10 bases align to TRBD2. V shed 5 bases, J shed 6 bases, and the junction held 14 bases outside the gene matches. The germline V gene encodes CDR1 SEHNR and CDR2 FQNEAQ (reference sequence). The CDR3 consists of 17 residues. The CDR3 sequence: CASSPLGLAGVADTQYF. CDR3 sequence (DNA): TGTGCCAGCAGCCCTCTAGGGCTAGCGGGAGTAGCTGATACGCAGTATTTT.

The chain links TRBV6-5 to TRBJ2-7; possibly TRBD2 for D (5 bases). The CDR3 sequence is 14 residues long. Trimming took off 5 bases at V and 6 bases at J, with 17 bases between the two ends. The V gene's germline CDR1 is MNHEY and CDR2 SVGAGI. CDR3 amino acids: CASSETLWAGEQYF. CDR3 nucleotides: TGTGCCAGCAGTGAAACCCTCTGGGCGGGCGAGCAGTACTTC.

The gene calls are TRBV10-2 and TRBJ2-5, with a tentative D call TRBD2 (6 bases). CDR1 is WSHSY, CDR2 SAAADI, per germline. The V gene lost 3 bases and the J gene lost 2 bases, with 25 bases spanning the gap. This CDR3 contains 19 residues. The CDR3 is CASSEWKRAGKRGQETQYF. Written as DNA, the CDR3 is TGCGCCAGCAGTGAATGGAAGCGGGCGGGCAAACGGGGGCAAGAGACCCAGTACTTC.

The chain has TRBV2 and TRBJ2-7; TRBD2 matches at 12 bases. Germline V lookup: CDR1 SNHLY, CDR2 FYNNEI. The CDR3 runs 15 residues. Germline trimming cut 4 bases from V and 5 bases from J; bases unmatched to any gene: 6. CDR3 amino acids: CASSGLAGVSHEQYF. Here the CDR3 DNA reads TGTGCCAGCAGTGGACTAGCGGGAGTTTCCCACGAGCAGTACTTC.

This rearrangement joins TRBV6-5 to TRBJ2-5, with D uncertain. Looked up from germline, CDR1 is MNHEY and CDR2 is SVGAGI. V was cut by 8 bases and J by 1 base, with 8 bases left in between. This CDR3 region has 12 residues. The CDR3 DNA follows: TGTGCCAGCGGTAACGTCCAAGAGACCCAGTACTTC. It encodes CASGNVQETQYF.

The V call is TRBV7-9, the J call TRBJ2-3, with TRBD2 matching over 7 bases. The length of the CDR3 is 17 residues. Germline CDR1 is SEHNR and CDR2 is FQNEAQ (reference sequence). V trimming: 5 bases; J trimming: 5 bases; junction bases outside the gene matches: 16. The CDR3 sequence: CASSTYGLAEMGDTQYF. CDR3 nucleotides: TGTGCCAGCAGCACATACGGCCTAGCGGAGATGGGAGATACGCAGTATTTT.

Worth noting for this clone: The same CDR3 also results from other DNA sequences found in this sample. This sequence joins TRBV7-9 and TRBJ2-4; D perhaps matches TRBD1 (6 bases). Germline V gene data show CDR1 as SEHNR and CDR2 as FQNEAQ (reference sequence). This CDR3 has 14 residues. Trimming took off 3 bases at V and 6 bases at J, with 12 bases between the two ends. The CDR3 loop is CASSLDREVNIQYF. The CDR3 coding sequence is TGTGCCAGCAGCTTGGACAGAGAGGTAAACATTCAGTACTTC.

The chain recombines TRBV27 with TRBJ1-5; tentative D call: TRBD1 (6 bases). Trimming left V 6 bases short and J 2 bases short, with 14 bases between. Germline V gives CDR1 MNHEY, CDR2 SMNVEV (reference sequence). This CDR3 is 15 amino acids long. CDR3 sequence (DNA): TGTGCCAGCAGAAACAGGGCTGGGGGCAATCAGCCCCAGCATTTT. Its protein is CASRNRAGGNQPQHF.

CDR3 protein: CASSEGSAYNEQFF. Written as DNA, the CDR3 is TGTGCCAGCAGTGAAGGGAGCGCCTACAATGAGCAGTTCTTC. The gene calls are TRBV6-1 and TRBJ2-1; the D is unclear. CDR3 length: 14 residues. The germline V gene encodes CDR1 MNHNS and CDR2 SASEGT. Trimming removed 1 base from V and 2 bases from J, with 6 bases in between.

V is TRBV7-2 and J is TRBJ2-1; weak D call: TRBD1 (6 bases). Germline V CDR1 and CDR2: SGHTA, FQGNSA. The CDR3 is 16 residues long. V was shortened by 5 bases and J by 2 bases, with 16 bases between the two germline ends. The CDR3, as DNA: TGTGCCAGCAGCCAATCGGCAGGGGTGGCCTACAATGAGCAGTTCTTC. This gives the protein CASSQSAGVAYNEQFF.